The T cell receptor (beta chain) described here comes from a study of beta chain features in type 1 diabetes. Study-level information: Age, gender and cell yields were similar between patients and healthy donors. Study conclusions and caveats: For cells with high TCR expression, cDNA sequencing could yield over-representation.

Sequencing targeted expressed TCRB transcripts, as all isolated RNA had been reverse transcribed. The table came from immunoSEQ multiplex PCR; TCRdb's copy has only in-frame clones and leaves some out. The table lists approximately 380,000 clones, roughly 15% of them singletons. This CDR3 comprises 14 residues. Germline V gives CDR1 SEHNR, CDR2 FQNEAQ (reference sequence). J gave up 7 bases and V 0 bases, and 2 bases lay outside the gene matches. To note about this clone: The antigen remains undetermined.

J is TRBJ2-1 and V is TRBV7-9, with 8 bases aligning to TRBD1. Sequencing was done on a sample of naive CD4+ T cells from blood. The clonotype was recovered from a woman aged 18-30 years in good health. Written as DNA, the CDR3 is TGTGCCAGCAGCTTAGCGGACAGGGAAAATGAGCAGTTCTTC. This sequence encodes CASSLADRENEQFF.